The 26 T cell receptor beta chains listed next were all sequenced from one sample in a study of shared clonotypes between healthy human individuals. Assay: immunoSEQ multiplex PCR; the TCRdb copy retains only in-frame clones and omits some. The data contain approximately 600,000 clones, 85% to 95% of them singletons. Naivety among CD8 cells was defined by CD45RO negativity and positive CCR7 selection, thereby excluding terminally differentiated effector memory CD45RA+ cells. Specimen: naive CD8+ T cells sorted from blood. The receptor source for this set is a woman aged 25 to 39 in good health.

This chain connects TRBV5-5 to TRBJ2-7; D call uncertain. Trimming left V 0 bases short and J 6 bases short, with 4 bases between. Germline CDR1 SGHKS, CDR2 YYEKEE (reference sequence). CDR3 length: 11 amino acids. In DNA form, the CDR3 reads TGTGCCAGCAGCTTGGCAGTCGAGCAGTACTTC. It yields the protein CASSLAVEQYF.

The rearrangement links TRBV18 to TRBJ2-5; D is unresolved. V dropped 3 bases and J dropped 2 bases, with 7 bases sitting between them. The CDR3 runs 13 residues. Germline values: CDR1 KGHSH, CDR2 LQKENI. The chain's CDR3 is CASSPDGQETQYF. The CDR3 nucleotides are TGTGCCAGCTCACCTGACGGTCAAGAGACCCAGTACTTC. Together with reference TRBV18 and TRBJ2-5, the CDR3 gives the full variable domain: NAGVMQNPRHLVRRRGQEARLRCSPMKGHSHVYWYRQLPEEGLKFMVYLQKENIIDESGMPKERFSAEFPKEGPSILRIQQVVRGDSAAYFCASSPDGQETQYFGPGTRLLVL.

With regard to this clone: Other DNA sequences in this sample translate to the same CDR3. This rearrangement joins TRBV9 to TRBJ2-7, with 7 bases matching TRBD2. The germline V gene encodes CDR1 SGDLS and CDR2 YYNGEE. There are 14 residues in the CDR3. With V trimmed by 0 bases and J by 2 bases, 2 bases remained unmatched. The CDR3 DNA sequence: TGTGCCAGCAGCGTAGGCCTAGCGGCCTACGAGCAGTACTTC. This translates into CASSVGLAAYEQYF.

The chain has TRBV7-9 and TRBJ2-7; D unclear. The CDR3 covers 12 residues. Germline V gene sequence: CDR1 SEHNR, CDR2 FQNEAQ (reference sequence). The ends were cut back, 8 bases at V and 0 bases at J, with 8 bases in the middle. The CDR3 reads CASLGTSYEQYF. DNA for the CDR3: TGTGCCAGCCTAGGCACCTCCTACGAGCAGTACTTC.

In its sample, this clone was seen once. The chain combines TRBV28 with TRBJ2-5; a weak D match, TRBD2 (6 bases). The CDR3 is 11 residues long. Germline CDR1 and CDR2: MDHEN and SYDVKM. V lost 7 bases, J lost 8 bases, and 11 bases lay in between. For the CDR3, the DNA is TGTGCCAGCATCTTGGGGGGTACCCAGTACTTC. As protein: CASILGGTQYF.

The CDR3 DNA reads as TGTGCCAGTAGTCCGGGACAGGGACAGCCCCAGCATTTT. Translating it yields CASSPGQGQPQHF. This chain joins TRBV19 and TRBJ1-5; 9 bases fit TRBD1. The CDR3 runs to 13 residues. Germline loops: CDR1 LNHDA, CDR2 SQIVND (reference sequence). V was clipped by 5 bases and J by 7 bases; unmatched bases: 3.

The gene calls are TRBV6-6 and TRBJ2-2; no clear D gene. The ends were cut back, 2 bases at V and 0 bases at J, with 7 bases in the middle. CDR3 length: 15 amino acids. Germline V gives CDR1 MNHNY, CDR2 SVGAGI (reference sequence). Written as DNA, the CDR3 is TGTGCCAGCAGTTACACGGCCGCGAACACCGGGGAGCTGTTTTTT. Amino acid sequence: CASSYTAANTGELFF.

This rearrangement joins TRBV21-1 to TRBJ2-7; the table's D call TRBD2 went unverified against the DNA. TRBV21-1 is given as a pseudogene. This CDR3 is 16 amino acids long. The CDR3 is CASSKVRASQAYEQYF. The CDR3 nucleotides read TGTGCCAGCAGCAAAGTGAGGGCTAGCCAAGCCTACGAGCAGTACTTC.

The V call is TRBV30, the J call TRBJ2-2; TRBD2 might be the D (5 bases). This CDR3 spans 13 amino acids. The germline V and J ends were trimmed by 7 bases and 8 bases, with 17 bases remaining between them. Germline values: CDR1 GTSNPN, CDR2 SVGIG (reference sequence). CDR3 bases: TGTGCCTCGGACCTCCTAGCACGGGGGGAGCTGTTTTTT. The encoded protein is CASDLLARGELFF.

The rearrangement uses TRBV10-3 and TRBJ1-1; D is undetermined. V lost 7 bases to trimming and J lost 0 bases, with 9 bases between them. The length of the CDR3 is 13 residues. From germline, CDR1 is ENHRY and CDR2 SYGVKD. The CDR3 loop reads CAINSAMNTEAFF. The CDR3 DNA follows: TGTGCCATCAACTCAGCCATGAACACTGAAGCTTTCTTT.

The chain recombines TRBV7-9 with TRBJ2-7; 7 bases are a match to TRBD1. Germline loops: CDR1 SEHNR, CDR2 FQNEAQ (reference sequence). The CDR3 consists of 17 residues. Trimming at V came to 4 bases and at J to 3 bases, leaving 15 bases not matched to a gene. CDR3 residues: CASSSPPRTGAVYEQYF. For the CDR3, the DNA is TGTGCCAGCAGCTCCCCCCCGCGGACAGGAGCTGTCTACGAGCAGTACTTC. The full variable domain, with the rest looked up from reference TRBV7-9 and TRBJ2-7, is DTGVSQNPRHKITKRGQNVTFRCDPISEHNRLYWYRQTLGQGPEFLTYFQNEAQLEKSRLLSDRFSAERPKGSFSTLEIQRTEQGDSAMYLCASSSPPRTGAVYEQYFGPGTRLTVT.

Only one count was recorded for this clone. The chain combines TRBV28 with TRBJ1-1, with D perhaps matching TRBD1 (5 bases). Germline V gene data show CDR1 as MDHEN and CDR2 as SYDVKM. The V end was cut by 3 bases, the J end by 3 bases, with 23 bases between. The CDR3 covers 18 residues. The CDR3 DNA reads as TGTGCCAGCAGTTTGCGGCGCGGGGCGGGGATGGGTCACACTGAAGCTTTCTTT. Translating gives CASSLRRGAGMGHTEAFF.

This clone was picked up one time. J is TRBJ1-3 and V is TRBV10-3; D not certain. This CDR3 has 17 residues. V lost 4 bases to trimming and J lost 0 bases, with 16 bases between them. CDR1 and CDR2 from the germline V gene are ENHRY and SYGVKD. The CDR3 is CAISVGVFGSSGNTIYF. In DNA form, the CDR3 reads TGTGCCATCAGTGTCGGGGTATTCGGGAGCTCTGGAAACACCATATATTTT.

The gene calls are TRBV28 and TRBJ2-3; 14 bases align to TRBD2. CDR1 and CDR2 (germline): MDHEN, SYDVKM. CDR3 length: 20 amino acids. The J segment lost 2 bases and the V segment lost 3 bases, leaving 13 bases of the junction unmatched. CDR3 sequence: CASSFRLAGGPGMFTDTQYF. Here the CDR3 DNA reads TGTGCCAGCAGTTTCCGACTAGCGGGAGGGCCCGGAATGTTCACAGATACGCAGTATTTT.

The V gene is TRBV7-9, the J gene TRBJ1-4; D is ambiguous. CDR1 is SEHNR and CDR2 is FQNEAQ in the germline V gene (reference sequence). The V end was cut by 3 bases, the J end by 5 bases, with 7 bases between. The CDR3 is 13 residues long. CDR3 region: CASSLLANEKLFF. The CDR3 coding sequence is TGTGCCAGCAGCTTGCTGGCCAATGAAAAACTGTTTTTT.

The chain is built from TRBV28 and TRBJ1-1, with D maybe TRBD1 (5 bases). Deletions cut 2 bases from V and 10 bases from J, with 17 bases between. CDR3 size: 14 residues. Germline V gene lookup returns CDR1 MDHEN and CDR2 SYDVKM. The CDR3 nucleotides are TGTGCCAGCAGTTTACGGGACCGTTTCGGGGGAGCTTTCTTT. Its protein product is CASSLRDRFGGAFF.

This clone came up once. The CDR3 loop is CASSPPPKEAGRDEAFF. In DNA, the CDR3 is TGTGCCAGCTCACCACCCCCTAAGGAGGCTGGGAGGGATGAAGCTTTCTTT. The chain uses TRBV18 and TRBJ1-1; no firm D call. The V end lost 0 bases, the J end lost 7 bases, and 21 bases lay between the germline ends. The CDR3 totals 17 residues. The germline CDR1 and CDR2 sequences are KGHSH and LQKENI.

This chain joins TRBV11-2 and TRBJ2-3; 7 nucleotides agree with TRBD2. Germline V lookup: CDR1 SGHAT, CDR2 FQNNGV. There are 16 residues in the CDR3. Unmatched junction bases numbered 12, after V lost 9 bases and J lost 0 bases. CDR3 nucleotide sequence: TGTGCCAGTACTCCGGGACTAATGATCAGCACAGATACGCAGTATTTT. Translating gives CASTPGLMISTDTQYF. The full variable domain, with the rest looked up from reference TRBV11-2 and TRBJ2-3, is EAGVAQSPRYKIIEKRQSVAFWCNPISGHATLYWYQQILGQGPKLLIQFQNNGVVDDSQLPKDRFSAERLKGVDSTLKIQPAKLEDSAVYLCASTPGLMISTDTQYFGPGTRLTVL.

The V gene is TRBV7-8, the J gene TRBJ2-7; D unresolved. This CDR3 comprises 15 residues. Germline lookup yields CDR1 SGHVS and CDR2 FQNEAQ. V was pared by 5 bases and J by 3 bases, with 17 bases between. CDR3 sequence: CASSPGRLPSYEQYF. The DNA of the CDR3 is TGTGCCAGCAGCCCCGGACGTCTGCCCAGCTACGAGCAGTACTTC.

V and J are TRBV4-1 and TRBJ1-3; D is uncertain. Germline V gives CDR1 MGHRA, CDR2 YSYEKL. The CDR3 loop spans 16 amino acids. The V end was cut by 1 base, the J end by 0 bases, with 10 bases between. CDR3 sequence reads: CASSQGSTTSGNTIYF. The DNA of the CDR3 is TGCGCCAGCAGCCAAGGCTCAACGACCTCTGGAAACACCATATATTTT.

This sequence joins TRBV2 and TRBJ1-2, with D perhaps TRBD1 (5 bases). The V end lost 5 bases, the J end lost 4 bases, and 14 bases lay between the germline ends. The CDR3 has 14 amino acids. Per germline, CDR1 SNHLY and CDR2 FYNNEI. Here the CDR3 DNA reads TGTGCCAGCAGTTCGGACGGCGGGGGCTATGGCTACACCTTC. Residues: CASSSDGGGYGYTF.

The chain carries TRBV7-9 and TRBJ2-7; 7 nucleotides line up with TRBD1. Germline V gene data show CDR1 as SEHNR and CDR2 as FQNEAQ (reference sequence). Unmatched junction bases numbered 20, after V lost 5 bases and J lost 4 bases. This CDR3 has 18 amino acids. CDR3 coding DNA: TGTGCCAGCAGCACAGGACAGGTTGCGCTAACGAGTATGTACGAGCAGTACTTC. This gives the protein CASSTGQVALTSMYEQYF.

Details on this clone: Distinct nucleotide sequences in the sample also encode this CDR3. The chain links TRBV19 to TRBJ2-7, with D unclear. Germline CDR1 reads LNHDA; CDR2 reads SQIVND (reference sequence). CDR3 size: 15 residues. Trimming removed 3 bases at V and 2 bases at J, with 14 bases between. The CDR3 DNA reads as TGTGCCAGTAGTATTACGGGTGGGGTGACCTACGAGCAGTACTTC. It specifies CASSITGGVTYEQYF.

The chain links TRBV27 to TRBJ1-1, with 8 bases matching TRBD1. The germline V gene has CDR1 MNHEY and CDR2 SMNVEV (reference sequence). The CDR3 spans 14 residues. With V trimmed by 6 bases and J by 4 bases, 7 bases remained unmatched. CDR3 sequence (DNA): TGTGCCAGCAGAACCCAAACAGGGGGCACTGAAGCTTTCTTT. Its translation is CASRTQTGGTEAFF.

This chain connects TRBV7-9 to TRBJ2-7; TRBD2 aligns across 7 bases. CDR1 is SEHNR and CDR2 is FQNEAQ in the germline V gene (reference sequence). The CDR3 loop spans 16 amino acids. Trimming took 5 bases from V and 5 from J; bases not matched to a gene: 15. CDR3 amino acids: CASSTGGTSVHDEQYF. CDR3 bases: TGTGCCAGCAGCACGGGAGGCACCTCTGTTCACGACGAGCAGTACTTC.

The table lists this clone with a count of one. CDR3 coding DNA: TGCGCCAGCAGCCTCCAAAGCGGGACCTCCTACAATGAGCAGTTCTTC. Its protein product is CASSLQSGTSYNEQFF. The chain is built from TRBV4-1 and TRBJ2-1; TRBD2 matches at 7 bases. Germline CDR1 is MGHRA and CDR2 is YSYEKL. CDR3 length equals 16 residues. The V gene end was trimmed by 4 bases and the J gene end by 0 bases; junction bases not matched to a gene: 6.